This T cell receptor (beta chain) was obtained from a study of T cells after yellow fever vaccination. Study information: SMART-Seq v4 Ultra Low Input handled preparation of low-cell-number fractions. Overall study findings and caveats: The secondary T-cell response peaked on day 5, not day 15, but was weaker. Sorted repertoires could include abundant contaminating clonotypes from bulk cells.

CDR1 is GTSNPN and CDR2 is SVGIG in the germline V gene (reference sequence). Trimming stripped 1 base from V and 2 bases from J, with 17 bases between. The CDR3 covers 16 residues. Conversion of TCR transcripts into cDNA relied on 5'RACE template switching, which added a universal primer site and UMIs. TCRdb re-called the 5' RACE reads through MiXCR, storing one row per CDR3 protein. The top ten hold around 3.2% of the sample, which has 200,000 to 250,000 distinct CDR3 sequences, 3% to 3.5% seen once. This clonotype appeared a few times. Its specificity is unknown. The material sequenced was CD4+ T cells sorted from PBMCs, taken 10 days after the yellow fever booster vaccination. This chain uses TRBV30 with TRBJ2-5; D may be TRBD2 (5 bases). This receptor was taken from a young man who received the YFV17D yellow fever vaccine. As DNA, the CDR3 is TGTGCCTGGAGTGCCCCGCGGGTAGGCGGACAAGAGACCCAGTACTTC. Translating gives CAWSAPRVGGQETQYF. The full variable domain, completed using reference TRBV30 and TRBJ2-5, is SQTIHQWPATLVQPVGSPLSLECTVEGTSNPNLYWYRQAAGRGLQLLFYSVGIGQISSEVPQNLSASRPQDRQFILSSKKLLLSDSGFYLCAWSAPRVGGQETQYFGPGTRLLVL.